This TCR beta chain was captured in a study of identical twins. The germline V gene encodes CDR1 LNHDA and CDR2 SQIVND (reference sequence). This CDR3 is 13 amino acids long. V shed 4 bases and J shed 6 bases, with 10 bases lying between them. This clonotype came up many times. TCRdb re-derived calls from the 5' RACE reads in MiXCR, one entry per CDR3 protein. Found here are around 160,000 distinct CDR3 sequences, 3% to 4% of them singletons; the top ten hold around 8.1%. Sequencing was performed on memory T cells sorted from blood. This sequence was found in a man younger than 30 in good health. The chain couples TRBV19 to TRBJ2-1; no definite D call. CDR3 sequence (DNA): TGTGCCAGTAGTAGAGCCCCAGGCAATGAGCAGTTCTTC. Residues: CASSRAPGNEQFF.